The 20 T cell receptor beta chains reported below all come from one sample, sequenced in a study of post-analysis software for immune sequencing data. Study-level points and caveats: TRBV segments more frequent in patients than in controls numbered roughly 5 and included TRBV5-6, TRBV5-1 and TRBV20-1.

These TCRs are of unknown antigen specificity. TCR beta cDNA libraries had unique molecular identifiers. One entry per CDR3 protein, called by TCRdb with MiXCR from the PCR reads. This table holds some 800,000 distinct CDR3 sequences, just over 45% found once. Material: blood. These receptors all stem from a girl between 5 and 17 years old with multiple sclerosis.

The genes are TRBV5-1 and TRBJ2-7, with D tentatively TRBD2 (5 bases). The CDR3 sequence is 13 residues long. The germline V and J ends were trimmed by 4 bases and 7 bases, with 15 bases remaining between them. CDR1 is SGHRS and CDR2 is YFSETQ in the germline V gene. CDR3 protein: CASSPASEREQYF. The CDR3 DNA reads as TGCGCCAGCAGCCCGGCTTCTGAGCGGGAGCAGTACTTC.

For the CDR3, the DNA is TGCAGTGCGAGAAGAGGGGGCGTCAACTATGGCTACACCTTC. This codes for CSARRGGVNYGYTF. This rearrangement joins TRBV20-1 to TRBJ1-2; 7 bases are shared with TRBD1. V was pared by 6 bases and J by 2 bases, with 9 bases of the junction left unmatched. The CDR3 totals 14 residues. Germline V gene data show CDR1 as DFQATT and CDR2 as SNEGSKA (reference sequence).

The DNA for the CDR3 is TGCAGTGCTACTACTAGCGGGGAGACCCAGTACTTC. It yields the protein CSATTSGETQYF. The chain links TRBV20-1 to TRBJ2-5; 9 bases agree with TRBD2. The CDR3 runs 12 residues. The germline CDR1 and CDR2 sequences are DFQATT and SNEGSKA (reference sequence). V trimming: 4 bases; J trimming: 5 bases; junction bases outside the gene matches: 2.

This rearrangement joins TRBV2 to TRBJ2-3; possible D gene TRBD2, 6 bases. V was trimmed by 4 bases and J by 4 bases, leaving 21 bases between them. The CDR3 length is 17 residues. CDR1 and CDR2 from the germline V gene are SNHLY and FYNNEI. Here the CDR3 reads CASSVWVELPGADTQYF. Here the CDR3 DNA reads TGTGCCAGCAGTGTGTGGGTGGAACTCCCGGGGGCAGATACGCAGTATTTT.

The rearrangement uses TRBV5-1 and TRBJ2-3; D possibly uses TRBD1 or TRBD2 (5 bases each). The CDR3 contains 16 residues. V was clipped by 0 bases and J by 4 bases, with 15 bases between them. Germline V CDR1 and CDR2: SGHRS, YFSETQ. The CDR3 loop is CASSLVGDPLADTQYF. Written as DNA, the CDR3 is TGCGCCAGCAGCTTGGTGGGGGACCCACTCGCAGATACGCAGTATTTT.

This clonotype came up once. The rearrangement uses TRBV3-1 and TRBJ1-6; D is perhaps TRBD1 (6 bases). Germline-derived CDR1 and CDR2 are LGHDT and YNNKEL (reference sequence). This CDR3 is 15 amino acids long. Trimming left V 4 bases short and J 16 bases short, with 23 bases between. Here the CDR3 reads CASSLRTADRVPLHF. The CDR3 nucleotides are TGTGCCAGCAGCCTACGGACAGCCGACCGGGTTCCTCTCCACTTT.

This clonotype was recorded a few times. The chain employs TRBV27 and TRBJ2-7, with D perhaps matching TRBD1 or TRBD2 (5 bases each). V shed 6 bases and J shed 0 bases, with 15 bases lying between them. Germline CDR1 is MNHEY and CDR2 is SMNVEV (reference sequence). The CDR3 has 15 residues. The DNA for the CDR3 is TGTGCCAGCAGCCCTCTTGGGGGAGACTCCTACGAGCAGTACTTC. It translates to CASSPLGGDSYEQYF.

Written as DNA, the CDR3 is TGCAGCGTTGAAGGGGGACTAGACCGACGGGCCCAGTACTTC. Amino acid sequence: CSVEGGLDRRAQYF. The chain carries TRBV29-1 and TRBJ2-5; TRBD2 matches 8 bases. This CDR3 is 14 amino acids long. Germline V gene sequence: CDR1 SQVTM, CDR2 ANQGSEA. The junction had 10 bases not matched to a gene; V was cut back by 1 base and J by 9 bases.

In this sample, this clonotype turned up a few times. V usage is TRBV11-3 and J usage is TRBJ1-2; TRBD1 agrees at 7 bases. The germline CDR1 and CDR2 sequences are SGHNT and YENEEA. J gave up 2 bases and V 5 bases, and 17 bases lay outside the gene matches. This CDR3 is built from 18 residues. The CDR3 reads CASSLKPDRDRKNYGYTF. In DNA form, the CDR3 reads TGTGCCAGCAGCCTCAAACCCGACCGGGACAGAAAAAACTATGGCTACACCTTC.

The chain employs TRBV20-1 and TRBJ2-2; D not certain. CDR3 length equals 13 residues. From germline, CDR1 is DFQATT and CDR2 SNEGSKA (reference sequence). Trimming removed 6 bases at V and 0 bases at J, with 8 bases between. The CDR3 nucleotides are TGCAGTGCAGCAGGCCCGAACACCGGGGAGCTGTTTTTT. Protein product: CSAAGPNTGELFF.

The genes are TRBV7-2 and TRBJ2-1, with D possibly being TRBD1 or TRBD2 (5 bases each). Germline assignment: CDR1 SGHTA and CDR2 FQGNSA. V lost 5 bases to trimming and J lost 6 bases, with 17 bases between them. The CDR3 contains 15 residues. The CDR3 protein is CASSPGRLGSNEQFF. The CDR3 nucleotides read TGTGCCAGCAGCCCGGGACGATTGGGGTCCAATGAGCAGTTCTTC.

The chain combines TRBV7-2 with TRBJ1-2; D is unresolved. V was shortened by 2 bases and J by 6 bases, with 10 bases between the two germline ends. CDR1 and CDR2 from the germline V gene are SGHTA and FQGNSA. The CDR3 is 13 amino acids. The CDR3 spells CASSLHAADGYTF. CDR3 in DNA: TGTGCCAGCAGCTTACACGCTGCGGATGGCTACACCTTC.

This clonotype was observed a single time. This rearrangement joins TRBV29-1 to TRBJ2-4; TRBD2 might be the D (7 bases). The CDR3 has 20 amino acids. Germline V lookup: CDR1 SQVTM, CDR2 ANQGSEA. The V end was cut by 0 bases, the J end by 2 bases, with 26 bases between. DNA for the CDR3: TGCAGCGTTGAAGATCTCACGTGGGAGGGGGGACTCCTACCCAAAAACATTCAGTACTTC. Translation: CSVEDLTWEGGLLPKNIQYF.

The rearrangement uses TRBV25-1 and TRBJ2-5; D perhaps matches TRBD2 (6 bases). The V and J ends lost 4 bases and 3 bases respectively, with 21 bases between them. Germline lookup yields CDR1 MGHDK and CDR2 SYGVNS. The CDR3 spans 17 residues. In nucleotides, the CDR3 is TGTGCCAGCAGTGCATCCGGGACGGAGGGTGAAAAAGAGACCCAGTACTTC. Translating gives CASSASGTEGEKETQYF.

The gene calls are TRBV20-1 and TRBJ1-5; D is perhaps TRBD1 (5 bases). Germline loops: CDR1 DFQATT, CDR2 SNEGSKA (reference sequence). The CDR3 sequence is 15 residues long. Trimming pared 3 bases from V and 0 bases from J, leaving 12 bases between. Written as DNA, the CDR3 is TGCAGTGCTAGCCCCCAGGGAGATAGCAATCAGCCCCAGCATTTT. Translated: CSASPQGDSNQPQHF.

This clonotype showed up just a few times. The V and J genes are TRBV6-5 and TRBJ2-3; 7 nucleotides agree with TRBD2. This CDR3 spans 16 amino acids. V gave up 2 bases and J gave up 4 bases; unmatched junction bases: 9. Looked up from germline, CDR1 is MNHEY and CDR2 is SVGAGI. CDR3 nucleotide sequence: TGTGCCAGCAGTTACCGTAAGGGCGGGAGCTCAGATACGCAGTATTTT. Its translation is CASSYRKGGSSDTQYF.

V and J are TRBV24-1 and TRBJ2-4; D is possibly TRBD1 (5 bases). V dropped 0 bases and J dropped 13 bases, with 9 bases sitting between them. CDR3 length: 12 amino acids. Germline loops: CDR1 KGHDR, CDR2 SFDVKD. The CDR3 nucleotides read TGTGCCACCAGTGATTTGAACAGGCAGCAGTACTTC. It yields the protein CATSDLNRQQYF.

The chain recombines TRBV12-3 or TRBV12-4 with TRBJ2-3; TRBD2 aligns across 8 bases. The CDR3 is 16 residues long. Trimming at V came to 6 bases and at J to 8 bases, leaving 16 bases not matched to a gene. The CDR3 loop is CASSPNPAGGPPTQYF. The CDR3 nucleotides are TGTGCCAGCAGCCCCAACCCCGCGGGAGGCCCCCCTACGCAGTATTTT.

The gene calls are TRBV6-6 and TRBJ2-7; D might be TRBD1 (5 bases). Germline CDR1 is MNHNY and CDR2 is SVGAGI (reference sequence). V was pared by 2 bases and J by 0 bases, with 8 bases between. CDR3 length: 14 residues. CDR3 coding DNA: TGTGCCAGCAGTTACCTTGACAGCTCCTACGAGCAGTACTTC. Its protein product is CASSYLDSSYEQYF.

This clonotype turned up a few times. The chain employs TRBV20-1 and TRBJ2-3; D could derive from TRBD1 or TRBD2 (5 bases each). V gave up 4 bases and J gave up 4 bases, with 18 bases separating them. The CDR3 has 15 residues. Germline values: CDR1 DFQATT, CDR2 SNEGSKA (reference sequence). The CDR3, as DNA: TGCAGTGCTACTATTGACCGGGGCCCGGCAGATACGCAGTATTTT. Translation gives CSATIDRGPADTQYF.